This is a list of T cell receptor beta chains from one sample in a study of shared clonotypes between healthy human individuals. Sequencing used immunoSEQ multiplex PCR; TCRdb keeps in-frame clones, though not all of them. Of about 2.1 million clones in the sample, around 95% were seen once. Sequencing was performed on naive CD8+ T cells from PBMCs. Receptor source: a man younger than 35 in good health. Some clones in this sample may be carry-over from other donors' samples. Each CDR3 is given with its conserved first and last residue. The order of the fields is D gene, V gene, CDR3 length, clone size, J gene, CDR3 protein, CDR3 DNA. D genes are given only for firm matches. Clone size appears in some rows only: once, few, many, or a class for an expanded clone.

D gene: NA
V gene: TRBV27
CDR3 length: 15
clone size: NA
J gene: TRBJ2-1
CDR3 protein: CASNLRTPTYNEQFF
CDR3 DNA: TGTGCCAGCAACCTAAGGACACCTACCTACAATGAGCAGTTCTTC

D gene: TRBD1
V gene: TRBV5-4
CDR3 length: 15
clone size: NA
J gene: TRBJ2-3
CDR3 protein: CASSPRDSSTDTQYF
CDR3 DNA: TGTGCCAGCAGCCCACGGGACAGTAGCACAGATACGCAGTATTTT

D gene: TRBD2
V gene: TRBV7-3
CDR3 length: 13
clone size: NA
J gene: TRBJ2-7
CDR3 protein: CASSLTAGDEQYF
CDR3 DNA: TGTGCCAGCAGCTTAACGGCGGGGGACGAGCAGTACTTC

D gene: TRBD1
V gene: TRBV27
CDR3 length: 20
clone size: NA
J gene: TRBJ2-2
CDR3 protein: CASSLGWDRRLTENTGELFF
CDR3 DNA: TGTGCCAGCAGTTTAGGGTGGGACAGGAGATTGACAGAGAACACCGGGGAGCTGTTTTTT

D gene: NA
V gene: TRBV27
CDR3 length: 13
clone size: NA
J gene: TRBJ2-2
CDR3 protein: CASSWGGTGELFF
CDR3 DNA: TGTGCCAGCAGCTGGGGAGGCACCGGGGAGCTGTTTTTT

D gene: NA
V gene: TRBV27
CDR3 length: 12
clone size: NA
J gene: TRBJ2-3
CDR3 protein: CASSPGSFTQYF
CDR3 DNA: TGTGCCAGCAGTCCAGGGTCGTTTACGCAGTATTTT

D gene: NA
V gene: TRBV5-1
CDR3 length: 15
clone size: once
J gene: TRBJ2-2
CDR3 protein: CASSVGGQLTGELFF
CDR3 DNA: TGCGCCAGCAGCGTGGGCGGACAGCTCACCGGGGAGCTGTTTTTT

D gene: TRBD2
V gene: TRBV10-3
CDR3 length: 18
clone size: NA
J gene: TRBJ2-5
CDR3 protein: CAISESITPGLVIETQYF
CDR3 DNA: TGTGCCATCAGTGAGTCGATTACCCCGGGACTAGTGATCGAGACCCAGTACTTC

D gene: TRBD1
V gene: TRBV11-1
CDR3 length: 15
clone size: NA
J gene: TRBJ1-1
CDR3 protein: CASSVDRAMNTEAFF
CDR3 DNA: TGTGCCAGCAGCGTAGACAGGGCCATGAACACTGAAGCTTTCTTT

D gene: TRBD1
V gene: TRBV28
CDR3 length: 14
clone size: NA
J gene: TRBJ2-4
CDR3 protein: CASSLGQGVDIQYF
CDR3 DNA: TGTGCCAGCAGTCTCGGACAGGGGGTGGACATTCAGTACTTC

D gene: NA
V gene: TRBV7-9
CDR3 length: 12
clone size: few
J gene: TRBJ1-1
CDR3 protein: CASSTRTVEAFF
CDR3 DNA: TGTGCCAGCAGCACACGGACGGTGGAAGCTTTCTTT

D gene: NA
V gene: TRBV27
CDR3 length: 12
clone size: NA
J gene: TRBJ1-2
CDR3 protein: CASSNGVSGYTF
CDR3 DNA: TGTGCCAGCAGTAATGGGGTGAGTGGCTACACCTTC

D gene: NA
V gene: TRBV9
CDR3 length: 14
clone size: NA
J gene: TRBJ2-7
CDR3 protein: CASSPGRTWTSQYF
CDR3 DNA: TGTGCCAGCAGCCCGGGACGGACGTGGACCTCCCAGTACTTC

D gene: NA
V gene: TRBV27
CDR3 length: 14
clone size: once
J gene: TRBJ1-2
CDR3 protein: CASAKLRENYGYTF
CDR3 DNA: TGTGCCAGCGCAAAATTGAGGGAGAACTATGGCTACACCTTC

D gene: TRBD2
V gene: TRBV4-3
CDR3 length: 18
clone size: NA
J gene: TRBJ2-3
CDR3 protein: CASSQDWPSGRTTDTQYF
CDR3 DNA: TGCGCCAGCAGCCAAGATTGGCCTAGCGGGAGGACCACAGATACGCAGTATTTT

D gene: NA
V gene: TRBV9
CDR3 length: 18
clone size: NA
J gene: TRBJ1-4
CDR3 protein: CASSVGERTGRGSEKLFF
CDR3 DNA: TGTGCCAGCAGCGTAGGAGAGCGAACAGGGAGGGGATCCGAAAAACTGTTTTTT

D gene: NA
V gene: TRBV11-2
CDR3 length: 16
clone size: NA
J gene: TRBJ2-3
CDR3 protein: CASSGVLGVSTDTQYF
CDR3 DNA: TGTGCCAGCAGCGGAGTCTTGGGTGTGAGCACAGATACGCAGTATTTT

D gene: NA
V gene: TRBV4-2
CDR3 length: 16
clone size: once
J gene: TRBJ2-5
CDR3 protein: CASSRSGEALHETQYF
CDR3 DNA: TGTGCCAGCAGCCGCTCGGGAGAGGCCCTCCACGAGACCCAGTACTTC

D gene: TRBD1
V gene: TRBV4-1
CDR3 length: 15
clone size: NA
J gene: TRBJ1-2
CDR3 protein: CASSHPGQGNYGYTF
CDR3 DNA: TGCGCCAGCAGCCACCCCGGACAGGGGAACTATGGCTACACCTTC

D gene: NA
V gene: TRBV7-9
CDR3 length: 19
clone size: NA
J gene: TRBJ1-4
CDR3 protein: CASSLVEPGPSGTNEKLFF
CDR3 DNA: TGTGCCAGCAGCTTAGTAGAACCGGGACCCTCCGGAACTAATGAAAAACTGTTTTTT

D gene: NA
V gene: TRBV6-5
CDR3 length: 12
clone size: NA
J gene: TRBJ2-1
CDR3 protein: CASSYGRDEQFF
CDR3 DNA: TGTGCCAGCAGTTACGGCCGCGATGAGCAGTTCTTC

D gene: NA
V gene: TRBV4-3
CDR3 length: 14
clone size: NA
J gene: TRBJ1-5
CDR3 protein: CASSQGRMGQPQHF
CDR3 DNA: TGCGCCAGCAGCCAGGGGAGGATGGGACAGCCCCAGCATTTT

D gene: NA
V gene: TRBV30
CDR3 length: 14
clone size: NA
J gene: TRBJ2-1
CDR3 protein: CAWSVRSRRNEQFF
CDR3 DNA: TGTGCCTGGAGTGTAAGGTCGCGGAGGAATGAGCAGTTCTTC

D gene: NA
V gene: TRBV9
CDR3 length: 13
clone size: NA
J gene: TRBJ2-1
CDR3 protein: CASSAGGRGEQFF
CDR3 DNA: TGTGCCAGCAGCGCCGGGGGACGGGGTGAGCAGTTCTTC

D gene: NA
V gene: TRBV28
CDR3 length: 14
clone size: NA
J gene: TRBJ2-7
CDR3 protein: CASRNRGAGYEQYF
CDR3 DNA: TGTGCCAGCAGAAACCGGGGTGCGGGCTACGAGCAGTACTTC

D gene: TRBD1
V gene: TRBV6-6
CDR3 length: 15
clone size: NA
J gene: TRBJ1-2
CDR3 protein: CASRVRQGANYGYTF
CDR3 DNA: TGTGCCAGCAGGGTTAGACAGGGGGCTAACTATGGCTACACCTTC

D gene: NA
V gene: TRBV11-2
CDR3 length: 17
clone size: NA
J gene: TRBJ2-2
CDR3 protein: CASSLGVSWRGAGELFF
CDR3 DNA: TGTGCCAGCAGCTTAGGCGTTAGTTGGCGAGGGGCCGGGGAGCTGTTTTTT

D gene: TRBD1
V gene: TRBV28
CDR3 length: 13
clone size: NA
J gene: TRBJ1-5
CDR3 protein: CASGDRGNQPQHF
CDR3 DNA: TGTGCCAGCGGGGACAGGGGGAATCAGCCCCAGCATTTT

D gene: NA
V gene: TRBV7-9
CDR3 length: 13
clone size: NA
J gene: TRBJ2-3
CDR3 protein: CASSLEASDTQYF
CDR3 DNA: TGTGCCAGCAGCTTAGAGGCCTCAGATACGCAGTATTTT

D gene: NA
V gene: TRBV28
CDR3 length: 15
clone size: once
J gene: TRBJ2-7
CDR3 protein: CASSGGASPVYEQYF
CDR3 DNA: TGTGCCAGCAGTGGGGGGGCCTCCCCCGTCTACGAGCAGTACTTC

D gene: NA
V gene: TRBV28
CDR3 length: 13
clone size: NA
J gene: TRBJ2-7
CDR3 protein: CASSLSQNGEQYF
CDR3 DNA: TGTGCCAGCAGTTTATCGCAAAACGGCGAGCAGTACTTC

D gene: NA
V gene: TRBV7-6
CDR3 length: 20
clone size: NA
J gene: TRBJ2-1
CDR3 protein: CASSLGMRGFDDRTYNEQFF
CDR3 DNA: TGTGCCAGCAGCTTAGGTATGAGAGGGTTTGATGACAGAACGTACAATGAGCAGTTCTTC

D gene: NA
V gene: TRBV7-3
CDR3 length: 14
clone size: once
J gene: TRBJ2-1
CDR3 protein: CASSLTHRTNEQFF
CDR3 DNA: TGTGCCAGCAGCTTGACCCACCGAACCAATGAGCAGTTCTTC

D gene: NA
V gene: TRBV7-3
CDR3 length: 13
clone size: NA
J gene: TRBJ2-5
CDR3 protein: CASSLTGGETQYF
CDR3 DNA: TGTGCCAGCAGCTTAACGGGCGGAGAGACCCAGTACTTC

D gene: TRBD2
V gene: TRBV10-2
CDR3 length: 14
clone size: NA
J gene: TRBJ2-1
CDR3 protein: CASRGAGGPNEQFF
CDR3 DNA: TGCGCCAGCAGGGGAGCGGGAGGACCCAATGAGCAGTTCTTC

D gene: NA
V gene: TRBV29-1
CDR3 length: 13
clone size: NA
J gene: TRBJ2-7
CDR3 protein: CSVGLSQRYEQYF
CDR3 DNA: TGCAGCGTTGGATTGAGCCAGAGGTACGAGCAGTACTTC

D gene: NA
V gene: TRBV9
CDR3 length: 14
clone size: NA
J gene: TRBJ2-7
CDR3 protein: CASSPGTPSYEQYF
CDR3 DNA: TGTGCCAGCAGCCCCGGGACACCTTCCTACGAGCAGTACTTC

D gene: NA
V gene: TRBV27
CDR3 length: 14
clone size: NA
J gene: TRBJ1-3
CDR3 protein: CASSLGGAGNTIYF
CDR3 DNA: TGTGCCAGCAGTTTAGGGGGTGCTGGAAACACCATATATTTT

D gene: NA
V gene: TRBV7-2
CDR3 length: 15
clone size: NA
J gene: TRBJ2-2
CDR3 protein: CASSLDQTNTGELFF
CDR3 DNA: TGTGCCAGCAGCTTAGACCAGACGAACACCGGGGAGCTGTTTTTT

D gene: TRBD1
V gene: TRBV27
CDR3 length: 14
clone size: NA
J gene: TRBJ1-1
CDR3 protein: CASSLWDRDAEAFF
CDR3 DNA: TGTGCCAGCAGTTTATGGGACAGGGACGCTGAAGCTTTCTTT

D gene: TRBD2
V gene: TRBV6-1
CDR3 length: 18
clone size: NA
J gene: TRBJ2-5
CDR3 protein: CASSEAIAGTKKEETQYF
CDR3 DNA: TGTGCCAGCAGTGAAGCTATAGCCGGGACTAAAAAGGAAGAGACCCAGTACTTC

D gene: NA
V gene: TRBV7-9
CDR3 length: 13
clone size: once
J gene: TRBJ2-7
CDR3 protein: CASSPAATYEQYF
CDR3 DNA: TGTGCCAGCAGCCCCGCCGCCACCTACGAGCAGTACTTC

D gene: NA
V gene: TRBV10-2
CDR3 length: 15
clone size: NA
J gene: TRBJ2-3
CDR3 protein: CASSTNPGGTDTQYF
CDR3 DNA: TGCGCCAGCAGTACGAACCCAGGAGGCACAGATACGCAGTATTTT

D gene: NA
V gene: TRBV25-1
CDR3 length: 15
clone size: once
J gene: TRBJ1-1
CDR3 protein: CASSERVSLNTEAFF
CDR3 DNA: TGTGCCAGCAGTGAAAGGGTCAGCTTGAACACTGAAGCTTTCTTT

D gene: NA
V gene: TRBV6-4
CDR3 length: 15
clone size: NA
J gene: TRBJ2-7
CDR3 protein: CASSDSSSGYYEQYF
CDR3 DNA: TGTGCCAGCAGTGACTCATCGAGCGGGTACTACGAGCAGTACTTC

D gene: TRBD2
V gene: TRBV10-3
CDR3 length: 17
clone size: NA
J gene: TRBJ2-6
CDR3 protein: CAISDPAGVSGANVLTF
CDR3 DNA: TGTGCCATCAGTGATCCAGCGGGGGTCTCTGGGGCCAACGTCCTGACTTTC

D gene: NA
V gene: TRBV5-1
CDR3 length: 15
clone size: NA
J gene: TRBJ1-1
CDR3 protein: CASSPGLTMNTEAFF
CDR3 DNA: TGCGCCAGCAGTCCGGGACTGACAATGAACACTGAAGCTTTCTTT

D gene: NA
V gene: TRBV4-1
CDR3 length: 16
clone size: NA
J gene: TRBJ1-1
CDR3 protein: CASSQEWGALNTEAFF
CDR3 DNA: TGCGCCAGCAGCCAAGAGTGGGGGGCTCTGAACACTGAAGCTTTCTTT

D gene: NA
V gene: TRBV2
CDR3 length: 14
clone size: NA
J gene: TRBJ2-7
CDR3 protein: CASNGGSSSYEQYF
CDR3 DNA: TGTGCCAGCAATGGCGGGTCAAGCTCCTACGAGCAGTACTTC

D gene: TRBD1
V gene: TRBV7-9
CDR3 length: 15
clone size: NA
J gene: TRBJ2-3
CDR3 protein: CASSPGTADADTQYF
CDR3 DNA: TGTGCCAGCAGCCCAGGGACAGCCGACGCCGATACGCAGTATTTT

D gene: NA
V gene: TRBV2
CDR3 length: 13
clone size: NA
J gene: TRBJ2-7
CDR3 protein: CASKSVPTYEQYF
CDR3 DNA: TGTGCCAGCAAGTCAGTTCCGACCTACGAGCAGTACTTC

D gene: TRBD2
V gene: TRBV6-4
CDR3 length: 16
clone size: NA
J gene: TRBJ2-1
CDR3 protein: CASSLLSGSVANEQFF
CDR3 DNA: TGTGCCAGCAGCCTCCTTAGCGGGAGTGTGGCCAATGAGCAGTTCTTC

D gene: NA
V gene: TRBV27
CDR3 length: 12
clone size: NA
J gene: TRBJ2-5
CDR3 protein: CASSLWPGPQYF
CDR3 DNA: TGTGCCAGCAGTTTATGGCCGGGGCCCCAGTACTTC

D gene: NA
V gene: TRBV7-9
CDR3 length: 14
clone size: NA
J gene: TRBJ2-7
CDR3 protein: CASSFPSMSYEQYF
CDR3 DNA: TGTGCCAGCAGCTTTCCCTCGATGAGCTACGAGCAGTACTTC

D gene: NA
V gene: TRBV5-7
CDR3 length: 13
clone size: NA
J gene: TRBJ2-7
CDR3 protein: CASSLKPPREQYF
CDR3 DNA: TGTGCCAGCAGCTTGAAACCCCCGCGAGAGCAGTACTTC

D gene: TRBD1
V gene: TRBV7-9
CDR3 length: 15
clone size: NA
J gene: TRBJ1-1
CDR3 protein: CASSFGDRGNTEAFF
CDR3 DNA: TGTGCCAGCAGCTTTGGGGACAGGGGGAACACTGAAGCTTTCTTT

D gene: TRBD1
V gene: TRBV7-9
CDR3 length: 15
clone size: NA
J gene: TRBJ2-7
CDR3 protein: CASSLVQGAIGEQYF
CDR3 DNA: TGTGCCAGCAGCTTAGTACAGGGGGCGATCGGCGAGCAGTACTTC

D gene: NA
V gene: TRBV19
CDR3 length: 15
clone size: NA
J gene: TRBJ2-7
CDR3 protein: CASSIAPAGYYEQYF
CDR3 DNA: TGTGCCAGTAGTATAGCCCCCGCAGGGTACTACGAGCAGTACTTC

D gene: TRBD1
V gene: TRBV5-1
CDR3 length: 20
clone size: NA
J gene: TRBJ2-1
CDR3 protein: CASSLEQGARLAVVYNEQFF
CDR3 DNA: TGCGCCAGCAGCTTGGAACAGGGGGCAAGACTAGCTGTAGTATACAATGAGCAGTTCTTC